Presented here are 28 T cell receptor beta chains from one specimen sequenced in a study of regulatory T cells in long-lasting Graves disease (dated by TCRdb to the early 2020s). The protocol used for the library was multiplex PCR. Sequencing was carried out with an Illumina HiSeq 4000. TCR beta libraries were built with iRepertoire HTBI primers and Arm-PCR amplification of CDR3 regions. Through fastp at Q25 and MiXCR, TCRdb rebuilt clones from the public reads, retaining in-frame beta chains. Rows are combined by CDR3 protein, so each entry shows the most common genes and DNA. Across this sample there are about 660,000 distinct CDR3 sequences, with around 30% seen only once. The top ten constitute roughly 41% of the sample. Taken with the paper, the label for time point translates to: persistent/refractory GD, antithyroid drugs over 5 years with positive TRAb. For both TCR sequencing and RNA sequencing, RNA was extracted from PBMCs in TRIzol.

Material: peripheral blood mononuclear cells (PBMCs), obtained when the disease was refractory, from a patient treated with antithyroid drugs. These receptors were collected from a female donor with Graves disease.

The V gene is TRBV5-1, the J gene TRBJ2-3, with 9 bases identical to TRBD1. Unmatched junction bases numbered 5, after V lost 3 bases and J lost 0 bases. There are 16 residues in the CDR3. CDR1 SGHRS and CDR2 YFSETQ come from the germline V gene. The CDR3 loop reads CASSSGTGLSTDTQYF. In DNA form, the CDR3 reads TGCGCCAGCAGCTCAGGGACAGGGTTGAGCACAGATACGCAGTATTTT. The full variable domain, completed using reference TRBV5-1 and TRBJ2-3, is KAGVTQTPRYLIKTRGQQVTLSCSPISGHRSVSWYQQTPGQGLQFLFEYFSETQRNKGNFPGRFSGRQFSNSRSEMNVSTLELGDSALYLCASSSGTGLSTDTQYFGPGTRLTVL.

This chain connects TRBV3-1 to TRBJ1-1, with a possible D match to TRBD1 (5 bases). CDR1 and CDR2 (germline): LGHDT, YNNKEL (reference sequence). This CDR3 comprises 14 residues. Deletions cut 4 bases from V and 6 bases from J, with 15 bases between. The CDR3 DNA reads as TGTGCCAGCAGCCGTATTTACGGGGGATCTGAAGCTTTCTTT. Translated: CASSRIYGGSEAFF.

The chain has TRBV6-1 and TRBJ1-2, with D possibly matching TRBD1 (5 bases). Trimming cost V 7 bases and J 2 bases, with 17 bases left between them. The CDR3 totals 15 residues. Germline-derived CDR1 and CDR2 are MNHNS and SASEGT. The DNA of the CDR3 is TGTGCCAGCATTCGCGACAGATCTCTAAACTATGGCTACACCTTC. It yields the protein CASIRDRSLNYGYTF.

The chain employs TRBV11-2 and TRBJ1-2, with D maybe TRBD1 (5 bases). Germline CDR1 and CDR2: SGHAT and FQNNGV. The CDR3 loop spans 18 amino acids. Trimming stripped 5 bases from V and 0 bases from J, with 22 bases between. DNA of the CDR3: TGTGCCAGCAGCCTCCCGGCGGGGCAGGGCCCAGCTAACTATGGCTACACCTTC. This encodes CASSLPAGQGPANYGYTF.

V usage is TRBV6-1 and J usage is TRBJ2-7; 7 bases are a match to TRBD2. CDR3 length: 13 amino acids. The ends lost 8 bases at V and 2 bases at J; junction bases unmatched: 6. In germline, CDR1 is MNHNS, CDR2 SASEGT. The CDR3 sequence: CASGFSGTYEQYF. The DNA of the CDR3 is TGTGCCAGCGGCTTCAGCGGGACCTACGAGCAGTACTTC.

This clonotype showed up many times. The rearrangement uses TRBV28 and TRBJ1-4; TRBD1 matches at 7 bases. The CDR3 sequence is 14 residues long. Germline CDR1 reads MDHEN; CDR2 reads SYDVKM. V lost 7 bases, J lost 8 bases, and 10 bases stayed unmatched. The CDR3 DNA reads TGTGCCAGCACCCCCGGGACAGTGGGCGAAAAACTGTTTTTT. The encoded protein is CASTPGTVGEKLFF.

V is TRBV9 and J is TRBJ2-7, with 7 bases that match TRBD1. CDR3 size: 14 residues. Germline V gene sequence: CDR1 SGDLS, CDR2 YYNGEE. Unmatched junction bases numbered 4, after V lost 4 bases and J lost 0 bases. CDR3 sequence: CASSKGQYSYEQYF. In DNA form, the CDR3 reads TGTGCCAGCAGCAAGGGACAGTACTCCTACGAGCAGTACTTC.

This clonotype was seen more than once but under ten times. V usage is TRBV12-3 or TRBV12-4 and J usage is TRBJ2-7; 8 nucleotides align to TRBD1. The CDR3 is 13 amino acids. V lost 6 bases and J lost 6; bases outside the gene matches: 7. CDR3 coding DNA: TGTGCCAGCAGGGTATCGACAGGGGCCGAGCAGTACTTC. This translates into CASRVSTGAEQYF.

This clonotype turned up a few times. The rearrangement joins TRBV19 to TRBJ2-7; 8 nucleotides agree with TRBD1. V shed 7 bases and J 2 bases; nucleotides not matched to a gene: 10. The germline CDR1 and CDR2 sequences are LNHDA and SQIVND (reference sequence). The CDR3 runs 15 residues. The CDR3 sequence is CASKEVGTGTYEQYF. DNA of the CDR3: TGTGCCAGTAAGGAGGTCGGGACAGGTACCTACGAGCAGTACTTC.

The V call is TRBV6-1, the J call TRBJ1-4, with TRBD1 matching 10 bases. Germline lookup yields CDR1 MNHNS and CDR2 SASEGT. The CDR3 has 15 residues. The V segment lost 6 bases and the J segment 7 bases; nucleotides outside the gene matches: 8. The DNA for the CDR3 is TGTGCCAGCAGCCTCGACAGGGGGCGACGTGAAAAACTGTTTTTT. Translating it yields CASSLDRGRREKLFF.

This clonotype was found a few times. This chain joins TRBV28 and TRBJ1-1; TRBD1 is a possible D gene (5 bases). V shed 4 bases and J shed 2 bases, with 17 bases lying between them. This CDR3 has 16 amino acids. In germline, CDR1 is MDHEN, CDR2 SYDVKM. The CDR3 bases are TGTGCCAGCAGTTCCCCCTCGTGGGGGGTCAACACTGAAGCTTTCTTT. Translation: CASSSPSWGVNTEAFF.

This clonotype was recorded a few times. The chain joins TRBV20-1 to TRBJ1-5, with 7 bases fitting TRBD1. The CDR3 is 12 amino acids. V dropped 5 bases and J dropped 6; count of bases not matched to a gene: 4. Germline loops: CDR1 DFQATT, CDR2 SNEGSKA (reference sequence). CDR3 coding DNA: TGCAGTGCTTCCGACAGGGTTCAGCCCCAGCATTTT. Residues: CSASDRVQPQHF.

J is TRBJ1-4 and V is TRBV5-6; D might be TRBD1 (6 bases). This CDR3 is 14 amino acids long. V lost 3 bases to trimming and J lost 3 bases, with 9 bases between them. Germline values: CDR1 SGHDT, CDR2 YYEEEE. In nucleotides, the CDR3 is TGTGCCAGCAGCTGGACAGCCTCTAATGAAAAACTGTTTTTT. Translating gives CASSWTASNEKLFF.

The table lists this clonotype with many counts. This chain joins TRBV30 and TRBJ1-1; D unresolved. The CDR3 consists of 11 residues. The germline V gene has CDR1 GTSNPN and CDR2 SVGIG (reference sequence). V was pared by 3 bases and J by 8 bases, with 10 bases between. The CDR3 loop is CAWRIGSEAFF. The CDR3 nucleotides are TGTGCCTGGAGGATCGGTTCGGAAGCTTTCTTT.

This clonotype was detected only a few times. The chain uses TRBV27 and TRBJ1-5; no definite D call. Trimming cost V 6 bases and J 3 bases, with 15 bases left between them. Germline-derived CDR1 and CDR2 are MNHEY and SMNVEV (reference sequence). The CDR3 loop spans 15 amino acids. Here the CDR3 DNA reads TGTGCCAGCAGCCCCTCCGAAGGGATCAATCAGCCCCAGCATTTT. Protein: CASSPSEGINQPQHF.

This chain uses TRBV6-1 with TRBJ2-7, with TRBD2 matching over 11 bases. This CDR3 has 17 amino acids. V trimming: 5 bases; J trimming: 2 bases; junction bases outside the gene matches: 11. Germline V gene lookup returns CDR1 MNHNS and CDR2 SASEGT. Written as DNA, the CDR3 is TGTGCCAGCAGTCCCCCCCAGACTAGCGGGGCCGCCTACGAGCAGTACTTC. Its protein product is CASSPPQTSGAAYEQYF.

In its sample, this clonotype was seen many times. V and J are TRBV27 and TRBJ2-7, with a tentative D call TRBD1 (6 bases). V dropped 2 bases and J dropped 2 bases, with 10 bases sitting between them. The CDR3 loop spans 14 amino acids. CDR1 is MNHEY, CDR2 SMNVEV, per germline (reference sequence). The CDR3 sequence: CASSLVTGPYEQYF. CDR3 nucleotide sequence: TGTGCCAGCAGTTTAGTAACAGGGCCCTACGAGCAGTACTTC.

This clonotype was picked up many times. The V and J genes are TRBV6-2 or TRBV6-3 and TRBJ1-2, with 7 bases lining up with TRBD1. Looked up from germline, CDR1 is MNHEY and CDR2 is SVGEGT. The CDR3 has 16 amino acids. Trimming removed 6 bases from V and 0 bases from J; junction bases left unmatched: 10. The DNA of the CDR3 is TGTGCCAGCAGGAGGACAGGCTGGGAAGCTAACTATGGCTACACCTTC. It translates to CASRRTGWEANYGYTF.

Regarding this clonotype: Just one base apart from a much larger clone, this may be a read error. The chain links TRBV27 to TRBJ2-5, with 8 bases lining up with TRBD2. J gave up 3 bases and V 10 bases, and 16 bases lay outside the gene matches. The germline CDR1 and CDR2 sequences are MNHEY and SMNVEV (reference sequence). CDR3 size: 16 residues. The CDR3, as DNA: TGTGCCAACAGCGTCAGACTAGCGTTCGGGGAAGAGACCCAGTACTTC. Residues: CANSVRLAFGEETQYF.

This clonotype was observed a handful of times. The V and J genes are TRBV5-1 and TRBJ1-1; tentatively, D is TRBD1 (5 bases). This CDR3 has 15 residues. The germline V and J ends were trimmed by 1 base and 0 bases, with 10 bases remaining between them. Germline loops: CDR1 SGHRS, CDR2 YFSETQ. The CDR3 here is CASSLRGRLNTEAFF. Written as DNA, the CDR3 is TGCGCCAGCAGCTTGAGGGGTCGACTGAACACTGAAGCTTTCTTT.

The chain carries TRBV12-3 or TRBV12-4 and TRBJ1-3; 9 bases are a match to TRBD1. With V trimmed by 5 bases and J by 0 bases, 5 bases remained unmatched. CDR3 length: 16 residues. The CDR3 reads CASSPGTGSSGNTIYF. In DNA, the CDR3 is TGTGCCAGCAGTCCCGGGACAGGGTCCTCTGGAAACACCATATATTTT.

V gene TRBV5-1 combines with J gene TRBJ2-7, with D possibly matching TRBD2 (5 bases). The CDR3 runs to 12 residues. The V gene lost 6 bases and the J gene lost 3 bases, with 10 bases spanning the gap. Germline assignment: CDR1 SGHRS and CDR2 YFSETQ. CDR3 DNA: TGCGCCAGCACCCTTGGAGGCTACGAGCAGTACTTC. It encodes CASTLGGYEQYF.

The CDR3 DNA reads as TGTGCCAGCAGCCAAGCGGGGTTCGCGAACACCGGGGAGCTGTTTTTT. Translating gives CASSQAGFANTGELFF. The chain combines TRBV5-4 with TRBJ2-2; 7 nucleotides match TRBD2. The CDR3 length is 16 residues. Germline lookup yields CDR1 SGHNT and CDR2 YYREEE (reference sequence). The ends lost 4 bases at V and 0 bases at J; junction bases unmatched: 6.

This clonotype was seen repeatedly, ten times or more. This rearrangement joins TRBV2 to TRBJ1-6; D is unclear. Germline assignment: CDR1 SNHLY and CDR2 FYNNEI. There are 11 residues in the CDR3. V was clipped by 6 bases and J by 7 bases, with 4 bases between them. In DNA form, the CDR3 reads TGTGCCAGCAGCGGGAATTCACCCCTCCACTTT. Translation: CASSGNSPLHF.

The chain couples TRBV10-2 to TRBJ1-6; TRBD1 is a possible D gene (5 bases). Germline V gene lookup returns CDR1 WSHSY and CDR2 SAAADI. The germline V and J ends were trimmed by 3 bases and 9 bases, with 15 bases remaining between them. There are 15 residues in the CDR3. The CDR3 DNA sequence: TGCGCCAGCAGTGATCGCTCGGGGGTGGGTTCACCCCTCCACTTT. It is translated as CASSDRSGVGSPLHF.

This clonotype was recorded a few times. V usage is TRBV6-1 and J usage is TRBJ2-4; weak D call: TRBD2 (6 bases). V was clipped by 3 bases and J by 0 bases, with 15 bases between them. The CDR3 sequence is 17 residues long. Germline V gives CDR1 MNHNS, CDR2 SASEGT. The CDR3 is CASSEDRGDLAKNIQYF. DNA of the CDR3: TGTGCCAGCAGTGAGGACCGCGGGGACTTAGCCAAAAACATTCAGTACTTC.

This sequence joins TRBV5-1 and TRBJ2-4; 8 nucleotides align to TRBD2. V lost 4 bases to trimming and J lost 5 bases; unmatched junction nucleotides: 5. The germline CDR1 and CDR2 sequences are SGHRS and YFSETQ. The CDR3 is 14 residues long. The CDR3 sequence: CASSPRGGENIQYF. The CDR3 nucleotides read TGCGCCAGCAGCCCCCGGGGGGGGGAAAACATTCAGTACTTC.

The DNA for the CDR3 is TGTGCCAGCAGTGAAGGGCGGATTAGCACAGATACGCAGTATTTT. As protein: CASSEGRISTDTQYF. V usage is TRBV2 and J usage is TRBJ2-3; D unresolved. The CDR3 loop spans 15 amino acids. Germline CDR1 is SNHLY and CDR2 is FYNNEI. V was clipped by 1 base and J by 0 bases, with 8 bases between them.